The 27 T cell receptor beta chains given below trace back to one sample, sequenced in a study of PD-1 blockade in classical Hodgkin lymphoma. As to time point: cycle 4 day 1 (C4D1), after 6 weeks of nivolumab. With no exception, relapse followed autologous stem cell transplantation in all patients, and brentuximab vedotin exposure varied. Profiling relied on immunoSEQ multiplex PCR, and the TCRdb table lists in-frame clones only, not all of them. The sample consists of about 25,000 clones, around three quarters of them appearing once. Sequenced here: peripheral blood mononuclear cells (PBMCs), sampled before the fourth cycle of nivolumab. The receptor source for this set is a human donor with classical Hodgkin lymphoma.

The gene calls are TRBV15 and TRBJ2-6, with 7 positions matching TRBD1. Germline V gene sequence: CDR1 LNHNV, CDR2 YYDKDF (reference sequence). This CDR3 region has 22 residues. J lost 2 bases, V lost 5 bases, and 24 bases had no gene match. CDR3 nucleotides: TGTGCCACCAGCGGACCGAGAGGTTCCCGGACAGGACGTTTCGCTGGGGCCAACGTCCTGACTTTC. Its protein is CATSGPRGSRTGRFAGANVLTF.

This chain connects TRBV6-6 to TRBJ2-5, with D unresolved. Trimming cost V 2 bases and J 4 bases, with 8 bases left between them. CDR3 length: 13 residues. Germline V lookup: CDR1 MNHNY, CDR2 SVGAGI (reference sequence). CDR3 DNA: TGTGCCAGCAGTTACAGCTTAGGAGAGACCCAGTACTTC. Translating it yields CASSYSLGETQYF.

By share, this clone counts as medium-sized. The CDR3 DNA reads as TGTGCCAGCAGCTACTTGGGGCAGGGTGAAGCTTTCTTT. Translation: CASSYLGQGEAFF. The chain uses TRBV5-6 and TRBJ1-1, with a possible D match to TRBD1 (5 bases). With 3 bases removed from V and 7 bases from J, the gap between germline ends came to 13 bases. The CDR3 is 13 amino acids. The germline V gene has CDR1 SGHDT and CDR2 YYEEEE.

This chain links TRBV6-5 with TRBJ2-5; D uncertain. The V gene's germline CDR1 is MNHEY and CDR2 SVGAGI. This CDR3 spans 15 amino acids. Trimming took 6 bases from V and 4 from J, leaving 18 bases between them. The CDR3 protein is CASSAWALVAETQYF. The CDR3 DNA is TGTGCCAGCAGCGCCTGGGCCCTTGTGGCAGAGACCCAGTACTTC.

The chain links TRBV6-6 to TRBJ2-1, with D perhaps matching TRBD2 (5 bases). Germline V gene lookup returns CDR1 MNHNY and CDR2 SVGAGI (reference sequence). The ends were cut back, 6 bases at V and 3 bases at J, with 15 bases in the middle. This CDR3 comprises 15 residues. The CDR3 loop is CASSPGRPVYNEQFF. The DNA for the CDR3 is TGTGCCAGCAGCCCGGGGAGACCCGTCTACAATGAGCAGTTCTTC.

The chain combines TRBV30 with TRBJ2-3; D remains ambiguous. V was clipped by 2 bases and J by 0 bases, with 9 bases between them. The CDR3 extends over 14 amino acids. Germline V gives CDR1 GTSNPN, CDR2 SVGIG (reference sequence). CDR3 sequence (DNA): TGTGCCTGGAGTAAGGCACAGAGCACAGATACGCAGTATTTT. Translation gives CAWSKAQSTDTQYF.

The rearrangement joins TRBV6-5 to TRBJ1-1; a weak D match, TRBD1 (5 bases). Germline V gene lookup returns CDR1 MNHEY and CDR2 SVGAGI. Trimming took off 7 bases at V and 4 bases at J, with 10 bases between the two ends. The CDR3 consists of 12 residues. CDR3 sequence: CASIAGGTEAFF. The CDR3 DNA follows: TGTGCCAGCATTGCGGGGGGCACTGAAGCTTTCTTT.

V and J are TRBV7-3 and TRBJ2-7; the match to TRBD1 covers 7 bases. Unmatched junction bases numbered 7, after V lost 5 bases and J lost 0 bases. Germline CDR1 is SGHTA and CDR2 is FQGTGA. The CDR3 spans 15 residues. The CDR3 region is CASSLQGTSSYEQYF. CDR3 sequence (DNA): TGTGCCAGCAGCCTACAGGGGACCAGCTCCTACGAGCAGTACTTC.

This chain connects TRBV6-6 to TRBJ2-2; 7 nucleotides align to TRBD2. The CDR3 sequence is 11 residues long. The germline CDR1 and CDR2 sequences are MNHNY and SVGAGI (reference sequence). This CDR3 reads CASGEVGELFF. CDR3 nucleotides: TGTGCGAGCGGGGAGGTCGGGGAGCTGTTTTTT.

This chain links TRBV28 with TRBJ2-5, with 13 positions matching TRBD2. CDR1 is MDHEN and CDR2 is SYDVKM in the germline V gene. The CDR3 is 15 amino acids. V was pared by 2 bases and J by 3 bases, with 0 bases of the junction left unmatched. Written as DNA, the CDR3 is TGTGCCAGCAGTTTAGGGACTAGCGGGAAAGAGACCCAGTACTTC. This codes for CASSLGTSGKETQYF. Full variable domain (remainder filled in from reference TRBV28 and TRBJ2-5): DVKVTQSSRYLVKRTGEKVFLECVQDMDHENMFWYRQDPGLGLRLIYFSYDVKMKEKGDIPEGYSVSREKKERFSLILESASTNQTSMYLCASSLGTSGKETQYFGPGTRLLVL.

This clone was counted a few times. V and J are TRBV11-2 and TRBJ2-5; D is ambiguous. This CDR3 is 14 amino acids long. Germline V gene data show CDR1 as SGHAT and CDR2 as FQNNGV. V lost 5 bases and J 4 bases, leaving 14 bases between the germline ends. The CDR3 sequence: CASSDSLVGETQYF. CDR3 DNA: TGTGCCAGCAGCGACTCCCTGGTGGGAGAGACCCAGTACTTC.

This clone was recorded once. The chain combines TRBV2 with TRBJ2-3; possible D gene TRBD2, 6 bases. The CDR3 totals 12 residues. The germline V and J ends were trimmed by 4 bases and 6 bases, with 8 bases remaining between them. CDR1 and CDR2 (germline): SNHLY, FYNNEI. This CDR3 reads CASSVLADTQYF. The CDR3 bases are TGTGCCAGCAGTGTTCTAGCGGATACGCAGTATTTT.

The V gene is TRBV7-2, the J gene TRBJ2-5, with 7 bases aligning to TRBD1. There are 15 residues in the CDR3. V dropped 2 bases and J dropped 2; count of bases not matched to a gene: 5. Germline CDR1 is SGHTA and CDR2 is FQGNSA. The CDR3 bases are TGTGCCAGCAGCTTACTTTGGGGACAGCAAGAGACCCAGTACTTC. Amino acid sequence: CASSLLWGQQETQYF.

The chain combines TRBV11-2 with TRBJ2-1, with D tentatively TRBD1 (7 bases). CDR3 size: 14 residues. Germline V CDR1 and CDR2: SGHAT, FQNNGV. With 8 bases removed from V and 8 bases from J, the gap between germline ends came to 19 bases. CDR3 sequence reads: CASGRRGLRDEQFF. In nucleotides, the CDR3 is TGTGCCAGCGGTCGGAGGGGGCTGCGGGATGAGCAGTTCTTC.

The gene calls are TRBV2 and TRBJ2-1, with D possibly TRBD1 on 5 matching bases. The V end was cut by 8 bases, the J end by 7 bases, with 21 bases between. Per the germline V gene, CDR1 is SNHLY and CDR2 is FYNNEI. The CDR3 covers 15 residues. The CDR3 region has the DNA TGTGCCAGCCTCCTTCTAAGGGGCGCAGAAAATGAGCAGTTCTTC. This translates into CASLLLRGAENEQFF.

The chain couples TRBV4-1 to TRBJ2-3; the D gene is possibly TRBD1 (6 bases). The germline V gene has CDR1 MGHRA and CDR2 YSYEKL. V was clipped by 0 bases and J by 1 base, with 14 bases between them. The CDR3 is 17 residues long. CDR3 in amino acids: CASSQDTNRDGTDTQYF. The CDR3 DNA is TGCGCCAGCAGCCAAGATACCAACAGGGATGGCACAGATACGCAGTATTTT.

The rearrangement uses TRBV10-3 and TRBJ1-4, with unresolved D. CDR3 length equals 13 residues. Germline CDR1 is ENHRY and CDR2 is SYGVKD. V lost 6 bases to trimming and J lost 4 bases, with 9 bases between them. The CDR3 reads CAIRDGSNEKLFF. CDR3 coding DNA: TGTGCCATCAGGGACGGAAGTAATGAAAAACTGTTTTTT.

This clone was counted only a few times. This sequence joins TRBV28 and TRBJ1-5; the D gene is possibly TRBD1 (6 bases). Per germline, CDR1 MDHEN and CDR2 SYDVKM. CDR3 length: 13 residues. V shed 7 bases and J shed 6 bases, with 13 bases lying between them. The CDR3 loop reads CASTSGVGQPQHF. CDR3 nucleotides: TGTGCCAGCACCTCAGGGGTAGGTCAGCCCCAGCATTTT. Supplemented by reference TRBV28 and TRBJ1-5, the full variable domain reads DVKVTQSSRYLVKRTGEKVFLECVQDMDHENMFWYRQDPGLGLRLIYFSYDVKMKEKGDIPEGYSVSREKKERFSLILESASTNQTSMYLCASTSGVGQPQHFGDGTRLSIL.

The rearrangement joins TRBV5-1 to TRBJ2-3; D possibly matches TRBD1 or TRBD2 (5 bases each). Germline CDR1 reads SGHRS; CDR2 reads YFSETQ. The CDR3 length is 16 residues. The ends were cut back, 0 bases at V and 3 bases at J, with 14 bases in the middle. The CDR3 DNA is TGCGCCAGCAGCTTGGGACAGTTCACGGGGACAGATACGCAGTATTTT. Translation: CASSLGQFTGTDTQYF.

The chain combines TRBV4-3 with TRBJ2-5; D gene ambiguous. The germline gives CDR1 LGHNA, CDR2 YSLEER. The CDR3 is made up of 13 amino acids. The V gene lost 4 bases and the J gene lost 5 bases, with 11 bases spanning the gap. The CDR3 is CASSPGYRETQYF. CDR3 bases: TGCGCCAGCAGCCCCGGCTATAGGGAGACCCAGTACTTC.

The rearrangement uses TRBV5-6 and TRBJ1-2; D perhaps matches TRBD1 (6 bases). The CDR3 length is 17 residues. Germline V gene data show CDR1 as SGHDT and CDR2 as YYEEEE. V was shortened by 4 bases and J by 2 bases, with 21 bases between the two germline ends. The CDR3 loop reads CASSPAGGGLSNYGYTF. As DNA, the CDR3 is TGTGCCAGCAGCCCGGCCGGGGGCGGTTTATCGAACTATGGCTACACCTTC.

The chain couples TRBV11-2 to TRBJ2-7; D may correspond to TRBD1 or TRBD2 (7 bases each). V was shortened by 5 bases and J by 3 bases, with 17 bases between the two germline ends. The germline V gene encodes CDR1 SGHAT and CDR2 FQNNGV. CDR3 length: 15 residues. Written as DNA, the CDR3 is TGTGCCAGCAGCCGAGGCCAGGGGGGGGGCTACGAGCAGTACTTC. Translated, it gives CASSRGQGGGYEQYF.

This clone has just a few counts. V gene TRBV2 combines with J gene TRBJ1-2, with 9 bases matching TRBD1. Losses at the gene ends were 5 bases for V and 4 bases for J; bases not matched to a gene: 5. The CDR3 is 14 residues long. Germline V CDR1 and CDR2: SNHLY, FYNNEI. CDR3 sequence: CASSPMTGGYGYTF. As DNA, the CDR3 is TGTGCCAGCAGTCCTATGACAGGGGGCTATGGCTACACCTTC.

The chain joins TRBV29-1 to TRBJ1-1; 9 bases fit TRBD1. The V and J ends lost 6 bases and 5 bases, in that order; junction bases with no gene match: 4. CDR3 length: 12 residues. CDR1 is SQVTM, CDR2 ANQGSEA, per germline. CDR3: CSVGTGRTEAFF. CDR3 coding DNA: TGCAGCGTCGGGACAGGGAGAACTGAAGCTTTCTTT.

The chain has TRBV4-1 and TRBJ2-3; D tentatively reads TRBD1 or TRBD2 (6 bases each). Germline V gives CDR1 MGHRA, CDR2 YSYEKL. V was cut by 0 bases and J by 5 bases, with 21 bases left in between. The CDR3 loop spans 18 amino acids. CDR3 DNA: TGCGCCAGCAGCCAAGAGGGGGGCGGCGGGCCCACCCGAGATACGCAGTATTTT. It codes for CASSQEGGGGPTRDTQYF.

This chain links TRBV28 with TRBJ1-1; TRBD1 matches at 7 bases. With V trimmed by 6 bases and J by 3 bases, 7 bases remained unmatched. The germline V gene encodes CDR1 MDHEN and CDR2 SYDVKM. The CDR3 has 14 residues. CDR3: CASSRTGAYTEAFF. The CDR3 DNA is TGTGCCAGCAGCCGTACAGGGGCTTACACTGAAGCTTTCTTT. The full variable domain, in which reference TRBV28 and TRBJ1-1 provide the parts outside the CDR3, is DVKVTQSSRYLVKRTGEKVFLECVQDMDHENMFWYRQDPGLGLRLIYFSYDVKMKEKGDIPEGYSVSREKKERFSLILESASTNQTSMYLCASSRTGAYTEAFFGQGTRLTVV.

This clone was detected only once. The chain joins TRBV30 to TRBJ1-6, with a possible D match to TRBD1 (5 bases). Per germline, CDR1 GTSNPN and CDR2 SVGIG (reference sequence). The ends were cut back, 4 bases at V and 7 bases at J, with 17 bases in the middle. There are 15 residues in the CDR3. CDR3 nucleotide sequence: TGTGCCTGGACAGGGTCCCTCATTCGGAATTCACCCCTCCACTTT. This gives the protein CAWTGSLIRNSPLHF.